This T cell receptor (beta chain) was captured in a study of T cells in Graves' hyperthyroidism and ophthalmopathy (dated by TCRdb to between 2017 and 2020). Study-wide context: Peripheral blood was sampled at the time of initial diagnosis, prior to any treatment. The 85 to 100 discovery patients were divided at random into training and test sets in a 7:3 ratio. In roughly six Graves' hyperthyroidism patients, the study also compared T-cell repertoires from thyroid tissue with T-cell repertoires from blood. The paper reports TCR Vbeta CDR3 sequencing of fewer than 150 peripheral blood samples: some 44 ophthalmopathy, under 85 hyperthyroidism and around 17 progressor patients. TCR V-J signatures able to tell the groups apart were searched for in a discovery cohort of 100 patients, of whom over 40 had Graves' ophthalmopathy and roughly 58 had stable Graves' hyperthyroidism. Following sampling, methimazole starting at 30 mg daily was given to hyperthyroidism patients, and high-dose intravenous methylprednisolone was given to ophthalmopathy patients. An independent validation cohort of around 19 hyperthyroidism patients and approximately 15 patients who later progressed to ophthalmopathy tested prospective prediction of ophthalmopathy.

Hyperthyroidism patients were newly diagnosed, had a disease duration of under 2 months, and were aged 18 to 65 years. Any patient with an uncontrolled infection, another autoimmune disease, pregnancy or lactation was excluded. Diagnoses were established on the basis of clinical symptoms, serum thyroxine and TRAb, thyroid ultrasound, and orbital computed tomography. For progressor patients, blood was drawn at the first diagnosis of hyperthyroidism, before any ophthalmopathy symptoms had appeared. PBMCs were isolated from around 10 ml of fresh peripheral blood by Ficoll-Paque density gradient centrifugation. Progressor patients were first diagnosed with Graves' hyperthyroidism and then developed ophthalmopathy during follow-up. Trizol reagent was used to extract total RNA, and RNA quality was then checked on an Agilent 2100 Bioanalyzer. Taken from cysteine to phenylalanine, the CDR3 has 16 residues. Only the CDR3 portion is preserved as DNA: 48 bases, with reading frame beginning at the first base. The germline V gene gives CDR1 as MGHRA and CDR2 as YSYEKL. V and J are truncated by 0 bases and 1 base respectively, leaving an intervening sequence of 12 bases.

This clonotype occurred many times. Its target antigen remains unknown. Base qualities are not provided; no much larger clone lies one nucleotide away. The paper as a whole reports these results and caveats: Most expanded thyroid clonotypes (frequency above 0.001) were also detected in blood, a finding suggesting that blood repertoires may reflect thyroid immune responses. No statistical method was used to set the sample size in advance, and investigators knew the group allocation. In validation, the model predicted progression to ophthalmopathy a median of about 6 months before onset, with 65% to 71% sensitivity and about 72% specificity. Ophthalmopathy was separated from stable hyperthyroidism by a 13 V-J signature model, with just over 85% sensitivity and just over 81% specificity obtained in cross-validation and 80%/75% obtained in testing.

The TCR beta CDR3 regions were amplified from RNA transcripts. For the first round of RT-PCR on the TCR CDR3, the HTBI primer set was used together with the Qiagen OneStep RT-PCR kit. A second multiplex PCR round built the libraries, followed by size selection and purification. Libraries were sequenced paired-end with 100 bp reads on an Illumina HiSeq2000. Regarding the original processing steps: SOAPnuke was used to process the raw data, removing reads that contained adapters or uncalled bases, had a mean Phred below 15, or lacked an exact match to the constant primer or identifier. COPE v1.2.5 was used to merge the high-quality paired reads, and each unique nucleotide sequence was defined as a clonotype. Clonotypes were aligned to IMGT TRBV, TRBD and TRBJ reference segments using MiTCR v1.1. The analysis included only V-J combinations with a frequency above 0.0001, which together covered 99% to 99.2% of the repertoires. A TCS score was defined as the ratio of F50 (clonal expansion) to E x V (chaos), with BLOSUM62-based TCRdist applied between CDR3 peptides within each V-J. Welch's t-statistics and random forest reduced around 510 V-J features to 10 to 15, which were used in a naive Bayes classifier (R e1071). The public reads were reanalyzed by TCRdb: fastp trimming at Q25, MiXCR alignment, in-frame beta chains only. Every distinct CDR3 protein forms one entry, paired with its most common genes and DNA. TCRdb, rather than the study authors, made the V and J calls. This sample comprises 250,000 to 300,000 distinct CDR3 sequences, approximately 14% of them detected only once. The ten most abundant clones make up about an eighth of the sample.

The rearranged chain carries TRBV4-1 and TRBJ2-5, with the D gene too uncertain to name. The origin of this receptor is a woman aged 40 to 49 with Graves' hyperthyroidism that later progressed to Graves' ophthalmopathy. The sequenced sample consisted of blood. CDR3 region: CASSQDPGPFQETQYF. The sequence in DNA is TGCGCCAGCAGCCAAGATCCTGGACCCTTCCAAGAGACCCAGTACTTC.